In this sample, the clone carrying this T cell receptor (beta chain) turned up once. Antigen specificity is unknown. The CDR3 contains 17 residues. Germline-derived CDR1 and CDR2 are SEHNR and FQNEAQ (reference sequence). J lost 5 bases, V lost 4 bases, and 12 bases had no gene match. The table came from immunoSEQ multiplex PCR; TCRdb's copy has only in-frame clones and leaves some out. The profile shows about 78,000 clones, approximately 84% of them singletons. The sample comes from a study of T cells in localized non-small cell lung cancer. Study results and caveats: Uninvolved adjacent lung showed peak T cell clonality, exceeding tumor. The appearance of a median roughly 58 of the top 100 tumor clones was seen in adjacent lung. Tumor samples were not multi-region, leaving intratumor heterogeneity unexcluded.

This sequence originates from a man between 35 and 75 years old with stage I lung adenocarcinoma. Material: peripheral blood, obtained before any cancer treatment. The chain carries TRBV7-9 and TRBJ2-7, with TRBD2 matching 12 bases. The CDR3 DNA reads TGTGCCAGCAGCTCCCAACGGACTAGCGGGAAATTAGACGAGCAGTACTTC. The encoded protein is CASSSQRTSGKLDEQYF.